Listed below are T cell receptor beta chains from one sample, sequenced in a study of human T cells and chemical hapten exposure. TCRdb reprocessed the RACE reads with MiXCR, giving one entry per CDR3 protein. The table records about 160,000 distinct CDR3 sequences, roughly 25% of them present only once. The sample consisted of whole blood, taken in connection with sensitization to the hapten diphenylcyclopropenone (DPC). These receptors originate from a woman under 30 with alopecia areata. Some clones in this sample may be carry-over from other donors' samples. The CDR3 runs from the conserved cysteine through the conserved F or W. The order of the fields is D gene, clone size, V gene, J gene, CDR3 protein, CDR3 DNA. D genes are given only for firm matches. Clone sizes are given selectively: once, few, many, or a class where the clone is expanded.

D gene: -; clone size: few; V gene: TRBV4-2; J gene: TRBJ1-2; CDR3 protein: CASSQDLAGPNYGYTF; CDR3 DNA: TGTGCCAGCAGCCAAGACTTGGCAGGCCCTAACTATGGCTACACCTTC
D gene: -; clone size: -; V gene: TRBV3-1; J gene: TRBJ1-4; CDR3 protein: CASSLTGLATNEKLFF; CDR3 DNA: TGTGCCAGCAGCCTGACAGGACTAGCAACTAATGAAAAACTGTTTTTT
D gene: -; clone size: many; V gene: TRBV20-1; J gene: TRBJ1-4; CDR3 protein: CRAGRREGEKLFF; CDR3 DNA: TGCAGGGCTGGTCGGAGGGAAGGTGAAAAACTGTTTTTT
D gene: TRBD1; clone size: few; V gene: TRBV15; J gene: TRBJ1-5; CDR3 protein: CATSRDLEGAQPQHF; CDR3 DNA: TGTGCCACCAGCAGAGATCTCGAGGGGGCTCAGCCCCAGCATTTT
D gene: -; clone size: -; V gene: TRBV7-3; J gene: TRBJ2-1; CDR3 protein: CASSQPGGHEQFF; CDR3 DNA: TGTGCCAGCAGCCAACCCGGGGGACATGAGCAGTTCTTC
D gene: TRBD1; clone size: -; V gene: TRBV12-3/TRBV12-4; J gene: TRBJ2-5; CDR3 protein: CASRLTGSGQETQYF; CDR3 DNA: TGTGCCAGCAGGCTGACAGGGAGTGGCCAAGAGACCCAGTACTTC
D gene: -; clone size: -; V gene: TRBV4-3; J gene: TRBJ2-3; CDR3 protein: CASSRRGEGTDTQYF; CDR3 DNA: TGCGCCAGCAGCCGCCGAGGGGAGGGCACAGATACGCAGTATTTT
D gene: -; clone size: -; V gene: TRBV20-1; J gene: TRBJ2-3; CDR3 protein: CSARVSGLDTQYF; CDR3 DNA: TGCAGTGCTAGAGTGTCGGGGTTAGATACGCAGTATTTT
D gene: -; clone size: few; V gene: TRBV9; J gene: TRBJ2-6; CDR3 protein: CASSVDITGANVLTF; CDR3 DNA: TGTGCCAGCAGCGTAGACATTACTGGGGCCAACGTCCTGACTTTC
D gene: -; clone size: -; V gene: TRBV19; J gene: TRBJ2-2; CDR3 protein: CASSMDTGELFF; CDR3 DNA: TGTGCCAGTAGTATGGACACCGGGGAGCTGTTTTTT
D gene: TRBD2; clone size: few; V gene: TRBV12-5; J gene: TRBJ2-2; CDR3 protein: CASGLSITGTSGLHTGELFF; CDR3 DNA: TGTGCTAGTGGTTTGTCCATCACGGGGACTAGCGGGTTACACACCGGGGAGCTGTTTTTT
D gene: -; clone size: -; V gene: TRBV4-1; J gene: TRBJ2-3; CDR3 protein: CASSQEGSDTQYF; CDR3 DNA: TGCGCCAGCAGCCAAGAGGGTTCAGATACGCAGTATTTT
D gene: -; clone size: few; V gene: TRBV29-1; J gene: TRBJ1-1; CDR3 protein: CSVEGLYTEAFF; CDR3 DNA: TGCAGCGTTGAAGGGCTTTACACTGAAGCTTTCTTT
D gene: -; clone size: -; V gene: TRBV29-1; J gene: TRBJ1-2; CDR3 protein: CSVEDLYGYTF; CDR3 DNA: TGCAGCGTTGAAGATCTTTATGGCTACACCTTC
D gene: TRBD1; clone size: -; V gene: TRBV9; J gene: TRBJ1-6; CDR3 protein: CASSLGDRVLHF; CDR3 DNA: TGTGCCAGCAGCTTAGGAGACAGGGTCCTCCACTTT
D gene: -; clone size: few; V gene: TRBV4-1; J gene: TRBJ1-1; CDR3 protein: CASSQANRNTEAFF; CDR3 DNA: TGCGCCAGCAGCCAAGCGAACAGGAACACTGAAGCTTTCTTT